The source of this T cell receptor (beta chain) is a study of graft-versus-host responses after intestinal transplantation. General study points: Recipient marrow harbored GvH clones, some of which surfaced first in ileum or blood.

Clones were read by immunoSEQ multiplex PCR, and TCRdb kept only the in-frame ones, dropping some. This sample has about 97,000 clones, with approximately 90% found just once. This clone was detected only once. What it recognizes is unknown. Per the germline V gene, CDR1 is SGHNT and CDR2 is YYREEE (reference sequence). The CDR3 is made up of 12 amino acids. Trimming took 2 bases from V and 6 from J, leaving 6 bases between them. This TCR was recovered from a human patient who received an intestinal transplant, so some T cells may come from the graft donor. The source material was PBMCs, sampled roughly 68 weeks after intestinal transplant. The chain employs TRBV5-4 and TRBJ1-5; a weak D match, TRBD1 (5 bases). As DNA, the CDR3 is TGTGCCAGCAGCTTCGGGGGTCAGCCCCAGCATTTT. Translated: CASSFGGQPQHF. Combining the CDR3 with reference TRBV5-4 and TRBJ1-5 gives the whole variable domain ETGVTQSPTHLIKTRGQQVTLRCSSQSGHNTVSWYQQALGQGPQFIFQYYREEENGRGNFPPRFSGLQFPNYSSELNVNALELDDSALYLCASSFGGQPQHFGDGTRLSIL.